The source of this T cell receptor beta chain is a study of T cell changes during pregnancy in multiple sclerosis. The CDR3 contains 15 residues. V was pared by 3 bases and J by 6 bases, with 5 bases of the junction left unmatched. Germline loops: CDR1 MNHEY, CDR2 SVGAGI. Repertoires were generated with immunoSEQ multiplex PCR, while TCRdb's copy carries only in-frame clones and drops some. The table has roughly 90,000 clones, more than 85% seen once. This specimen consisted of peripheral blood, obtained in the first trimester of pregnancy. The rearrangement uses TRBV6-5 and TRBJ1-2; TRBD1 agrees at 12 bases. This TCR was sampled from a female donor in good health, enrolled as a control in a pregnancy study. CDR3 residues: CASSYGTGGKNGYTF. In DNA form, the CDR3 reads TGTGCCAGCAGTTATGGGACAGGGGGCAAGAATGGCTACACCTTC.